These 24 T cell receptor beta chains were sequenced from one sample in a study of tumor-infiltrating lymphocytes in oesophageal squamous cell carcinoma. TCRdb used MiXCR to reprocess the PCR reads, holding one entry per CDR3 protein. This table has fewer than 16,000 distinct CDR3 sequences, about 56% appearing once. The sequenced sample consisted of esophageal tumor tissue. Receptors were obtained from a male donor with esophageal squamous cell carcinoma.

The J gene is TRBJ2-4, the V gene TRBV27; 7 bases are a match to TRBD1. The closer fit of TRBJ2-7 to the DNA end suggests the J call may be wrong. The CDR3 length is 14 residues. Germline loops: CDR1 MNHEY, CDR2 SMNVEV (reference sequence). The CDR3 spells CATSSGTVTYEQYF. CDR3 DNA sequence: TGTGCCACCTCCTCCGGGACAGTCACCTACGAGCAGTACTTC.

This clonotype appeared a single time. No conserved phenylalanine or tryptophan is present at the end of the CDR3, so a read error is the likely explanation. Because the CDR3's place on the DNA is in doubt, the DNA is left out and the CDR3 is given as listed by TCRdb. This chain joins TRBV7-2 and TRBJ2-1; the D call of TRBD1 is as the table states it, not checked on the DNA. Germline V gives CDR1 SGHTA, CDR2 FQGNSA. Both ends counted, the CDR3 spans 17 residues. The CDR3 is CASSLVGTGSYEQYFGS.

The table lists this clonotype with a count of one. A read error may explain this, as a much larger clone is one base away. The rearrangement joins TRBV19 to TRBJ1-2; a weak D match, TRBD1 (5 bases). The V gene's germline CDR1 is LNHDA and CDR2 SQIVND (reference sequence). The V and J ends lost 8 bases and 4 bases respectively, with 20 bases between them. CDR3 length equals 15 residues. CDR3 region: CASGNPLGDSYGYTF. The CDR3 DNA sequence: TGTGCCAGTGGCAATCCCCTCGGAGACAGCTATGGCTACACCTTC.

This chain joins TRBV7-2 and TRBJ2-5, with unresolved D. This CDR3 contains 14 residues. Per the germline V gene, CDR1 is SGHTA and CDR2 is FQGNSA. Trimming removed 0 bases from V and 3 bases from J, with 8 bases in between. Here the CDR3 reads CASSLASRKETQYF. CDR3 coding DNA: TGTGCCAGCAGCTTAGCATCTAGGAAAGAGACCCAGTACTTC.

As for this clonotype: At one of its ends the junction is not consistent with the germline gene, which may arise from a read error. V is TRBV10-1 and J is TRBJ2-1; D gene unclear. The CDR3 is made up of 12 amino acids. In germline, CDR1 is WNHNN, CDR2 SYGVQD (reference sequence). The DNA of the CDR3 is TGCGCCAGCAGTGATAGGGCCAATGATCAGTTCTTC. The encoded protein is CASSDRANDQFF.

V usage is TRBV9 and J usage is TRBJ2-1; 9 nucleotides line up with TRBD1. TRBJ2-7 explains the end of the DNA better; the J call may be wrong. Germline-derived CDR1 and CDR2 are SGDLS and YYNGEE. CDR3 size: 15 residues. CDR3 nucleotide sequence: TGTGCCAGCAGCGACCGGGACAGGGAAGCCTACGAGCAGTACTTC. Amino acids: CASSDRDREAYEQYF.

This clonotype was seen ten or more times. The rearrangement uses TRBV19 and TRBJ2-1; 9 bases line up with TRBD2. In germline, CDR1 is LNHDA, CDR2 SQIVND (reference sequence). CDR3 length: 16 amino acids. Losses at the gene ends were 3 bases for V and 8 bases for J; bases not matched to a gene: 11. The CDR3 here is CASSMEVAGVGYEQFF. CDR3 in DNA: TGTGCCAGTAGTATGGAAGTAGCGGGAGTCGGGTATGAGCAGTTCTTC.

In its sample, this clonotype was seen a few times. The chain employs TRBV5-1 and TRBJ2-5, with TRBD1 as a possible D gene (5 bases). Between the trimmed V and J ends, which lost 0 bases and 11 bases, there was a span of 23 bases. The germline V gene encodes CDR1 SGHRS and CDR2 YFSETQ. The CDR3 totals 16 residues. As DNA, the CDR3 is TGCGCCAGCAGCTTGGCCGGGCAGGGTTACTACAATGAGCAGTACTTC. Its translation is CASSLAGQGYYNEQYF.

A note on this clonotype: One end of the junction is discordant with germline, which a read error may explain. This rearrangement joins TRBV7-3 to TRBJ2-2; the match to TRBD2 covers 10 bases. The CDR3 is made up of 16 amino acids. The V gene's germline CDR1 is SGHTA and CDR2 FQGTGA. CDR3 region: CASSSTAGGLPGELFF. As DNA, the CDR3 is TGTGCCAGCAGCTCCACAGCGGGGGGGCTGCCCGGCGAGCTGTTTTTT.

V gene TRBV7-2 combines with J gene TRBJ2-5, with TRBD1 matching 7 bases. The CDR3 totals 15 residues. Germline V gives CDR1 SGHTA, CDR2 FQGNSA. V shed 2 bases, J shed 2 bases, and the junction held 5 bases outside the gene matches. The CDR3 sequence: CASSLSRQGQETQYF. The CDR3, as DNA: TGTGCCAGCAGCTTATCCCGACAGGGACAAGAGACCCAGTACTTC.

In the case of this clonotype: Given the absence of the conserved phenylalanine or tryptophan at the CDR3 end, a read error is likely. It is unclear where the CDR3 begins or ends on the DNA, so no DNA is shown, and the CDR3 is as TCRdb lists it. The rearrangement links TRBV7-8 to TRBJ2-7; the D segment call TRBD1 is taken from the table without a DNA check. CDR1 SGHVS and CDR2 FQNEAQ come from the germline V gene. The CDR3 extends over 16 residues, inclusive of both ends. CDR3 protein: CASSPEDEAYEQYFGN.

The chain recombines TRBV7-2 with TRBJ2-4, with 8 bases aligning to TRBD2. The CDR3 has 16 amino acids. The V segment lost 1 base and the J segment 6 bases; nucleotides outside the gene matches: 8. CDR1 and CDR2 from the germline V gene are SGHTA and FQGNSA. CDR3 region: CASSLDSRLAGNIQYF. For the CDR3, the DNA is TGTGCCAGCAGCTTAGATAGTAGGCTAGCGGGAAACATTCAGTACTTC. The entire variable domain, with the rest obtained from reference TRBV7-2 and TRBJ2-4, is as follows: GAGVSQSPSNKVTEKGKDVELRCDPISGHTALYWYRQSLGQGLEFLIYFQGNSAPDKSGLPSDRFSAERTGGSVSTLTIQRTQQEDSAVYLCASSLDSRLAGNIQYFGAGTRLSVL.

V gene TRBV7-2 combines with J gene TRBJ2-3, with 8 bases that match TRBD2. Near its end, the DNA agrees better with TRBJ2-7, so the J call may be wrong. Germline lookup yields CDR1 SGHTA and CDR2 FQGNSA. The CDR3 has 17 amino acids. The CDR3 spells CASSLKLPGLGGGEQYF. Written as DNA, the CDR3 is TGTGCCAGCAGCCTCAAACTCCCGGGACTAGGAGGCGGAGAGCAGTACTTC.

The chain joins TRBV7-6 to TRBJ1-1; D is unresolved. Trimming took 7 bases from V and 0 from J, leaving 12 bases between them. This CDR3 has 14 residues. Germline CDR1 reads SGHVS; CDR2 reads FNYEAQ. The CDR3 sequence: CASKKEGLNTEAFF. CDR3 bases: TGTGCCAGCAAAAAGGAAGGATTGAACACTGAAGCTTTCTTT.

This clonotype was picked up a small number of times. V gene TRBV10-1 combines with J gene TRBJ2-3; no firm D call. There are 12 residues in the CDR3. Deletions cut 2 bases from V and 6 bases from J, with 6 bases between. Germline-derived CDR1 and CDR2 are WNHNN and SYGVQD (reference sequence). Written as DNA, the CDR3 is TGCGCCAGCAGTGAGAGTAGGGATACGCAGTATTTT. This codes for CASSESRDTQYF.

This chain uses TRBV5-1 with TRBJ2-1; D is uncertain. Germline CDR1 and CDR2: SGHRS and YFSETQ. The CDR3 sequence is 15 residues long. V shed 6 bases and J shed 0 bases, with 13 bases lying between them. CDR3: CASTPVKSSYNEQFF. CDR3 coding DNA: TGCGCCAGCACCCCGGTGAAGAGCTCCTACAATGAGCAGTTCTTC.

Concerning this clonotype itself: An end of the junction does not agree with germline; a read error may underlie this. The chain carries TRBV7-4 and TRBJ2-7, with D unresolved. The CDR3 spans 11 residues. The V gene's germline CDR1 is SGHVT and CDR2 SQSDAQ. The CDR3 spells CVSSFSVTQYF. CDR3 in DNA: TGTGTCAGCAGCTTCTCAGTTACGCAGTACTTC.

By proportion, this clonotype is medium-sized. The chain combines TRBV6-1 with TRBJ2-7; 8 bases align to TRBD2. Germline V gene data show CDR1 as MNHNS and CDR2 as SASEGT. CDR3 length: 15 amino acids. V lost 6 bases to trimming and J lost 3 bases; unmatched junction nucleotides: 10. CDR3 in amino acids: CASSTTSGRYYEQYF. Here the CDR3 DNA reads TGTGCCAGCAGCACCACTAGCGGTAGGTACTACGAGCAGTACTTC.

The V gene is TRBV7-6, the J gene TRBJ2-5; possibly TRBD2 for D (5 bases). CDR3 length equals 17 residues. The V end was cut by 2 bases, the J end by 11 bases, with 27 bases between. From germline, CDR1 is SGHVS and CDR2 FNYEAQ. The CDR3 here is CASSLSPSGLSYNEQYF. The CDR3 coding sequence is TGTGCCAGCAGCTTATCCCCGAGCGGTCTCTCCTACAATGAGCAGTACTTC.

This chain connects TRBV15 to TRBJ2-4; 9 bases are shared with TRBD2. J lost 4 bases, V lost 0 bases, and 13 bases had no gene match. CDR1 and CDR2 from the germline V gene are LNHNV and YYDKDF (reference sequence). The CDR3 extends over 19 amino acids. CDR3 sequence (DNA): TGTGCCACCAGCAGAGATCCGTCTCCAGCGGGAGGATGGAAAAACATTCAGTACTTC. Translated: CATSRDPSPAGGWKNIQYF.

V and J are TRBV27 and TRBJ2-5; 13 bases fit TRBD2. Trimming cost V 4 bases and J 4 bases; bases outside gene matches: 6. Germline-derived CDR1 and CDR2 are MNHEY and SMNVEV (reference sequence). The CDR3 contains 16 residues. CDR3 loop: CASSSWTSGSAETQYF. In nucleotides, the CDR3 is TGTGCCAGCAGTTCCTGGACTAGCGGGAGTGCAGAGACCCAGTACTTC.

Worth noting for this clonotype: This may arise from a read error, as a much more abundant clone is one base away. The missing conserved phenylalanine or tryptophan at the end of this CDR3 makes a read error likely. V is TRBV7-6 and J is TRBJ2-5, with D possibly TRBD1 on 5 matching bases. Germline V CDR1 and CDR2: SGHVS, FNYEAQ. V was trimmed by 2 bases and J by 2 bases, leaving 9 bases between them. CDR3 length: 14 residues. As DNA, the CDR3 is TGTGCCAGCAGCTTACGGCAGGGACAAGAGACCCAGTACTCC. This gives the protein CASSLRQGQETQYS.

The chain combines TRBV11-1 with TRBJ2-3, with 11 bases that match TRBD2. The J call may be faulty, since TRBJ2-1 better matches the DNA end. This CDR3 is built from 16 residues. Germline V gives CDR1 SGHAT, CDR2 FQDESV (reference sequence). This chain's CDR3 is CASSTSGTSGYNEQFF. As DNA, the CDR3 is TGTGCCAGCAGCACCTCCGGGACTAGCGGCTACAATGAGCAGTTCTTC.

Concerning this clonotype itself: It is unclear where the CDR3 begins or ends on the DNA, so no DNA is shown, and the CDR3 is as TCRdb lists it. The CDR3 loop is CASSPIGTVVLRAVLRF. This chain connects TRBV7-3 to TRBJ2-6. 17 amino acids form the CDR3, both terminal residues included. Per germline, CDR1 SGHTA and CDR2 FQGTGA.